Listed below are T cell receptor beta chains from one sample, sequenced in a study of T-cell reconstitution after alpha-beta-depleted transplantation in children. MiXCR, applied by TCRdb to the PCR reads, yields one record per CDR3 protein. The table shows about a million distinct CDR3 sequences, with roughly 29% occurring only once. The source was PBMCs, mostly from graft donor cells, collected 360 days after TCRalphabeta/CD19-depleted stem cell transplant. All receptors derive from a boy younger than two who had a stem cell transplant for SCID, so the T cells may come from the graft donor. The CDR3 runs from the conserved cysteine through the conserved F or W. The D gene is left open where the match is weak. Rows give clone size only sometimes, using once, few, many, or a class for an expanded clone.

j_call clone_size v_call d_call cdr3_nt cdr3_aa
TRBJ2-5 once TRBV15 TRBD1 TGTGCCACCAGCCCGGGACAGGGGGCGCGGGAGACCCAGTACTTC CATSPGQGARETQYF
TRBJ2-5 few TRBV20-1 TRBD1 TGCAGTGCTAGGTGGACAGGGGGAGAGACCCAGTACTTC CSARWTGGETQYF
TRBJ2-5 few TRBV5-1 NA TGCGCCAGCAGCTTGGAAGGGGCCAGGGAGACCCAGTACTTC CASSLEGARETQYF
TRBJ2-3 NA TRBV28 NA TGTGCCAGCAGTCCCCTTCGGGGTAGCTCGGTCCCAGATACGCAGTATTTT CASSPLRGSSVPDTQYF
TRBJ2-1 NA TRBV9 NA TGTGCCAGCAGCGTCTATGGCAATGAGCAGTTCTTC CASSVYGNEQFF
TRBJ2-1 NA TRBV7-2 TRBD2 TGTGCCAGCAGCCCAGCCCCTCGGGGGGTGGGTGAGCAGTTCTTC CASSPAPRGVGEQFF
TRBJ2-7 few TRBV7-2 NA TGTGCCAGCAGCTTGAGGGTTAGCCCGGTTGGGCAGTACTTC CASSLRVSPVGQYF
TRBJ2-3 NA TRBV27 TRBD1 TGTGCCAGCAGTGCAGAACAGGGGAGATCTAGCACAGATACGCAGTATTTT CASSAEQGRSSTDTQYF
TRBJ2-3 NA TRBV7-2 NA TGTGCCAGCAGCTTAGCGGGGGGCCTTGTTGATACGCAGTATTTT CASSLAGGLVDTQYF
TRBJ2-3 NA TRBV27 TRBD2 TGTGCCAGCAGACCACTAGCGGGGGGAGGATCAGATACGCAGTATTTT CASRPLAGGGSDTQYF
TRBJ2-6 few TRBV20-1 NA TGCAGTGCTAGCCCAGCCTCTGGGGCCAACGTCCTGACTTTC CSASPASGANVLTF
TRBJ2-1 few TRBV12-3/TRBV12-4 TRBD2 TGTGCCAGCAGTTTATTGGGACTAAGATCCTACAATGAGCAGTTCTTC CASSLLGLRSYNEQFF
TRBJ2-3 NA TRBV10-3 NA TGTGCCATCAGTGCCGGCTTTACAGATACGCAGTATTTT CAISAGFTDTQYF
TRBJ1-5 NA TRBV4-3 TRBD1 TGCGCCAGCAGCCCTTACAGGGGTCAGCCCCAGCATTTT CASSPYRGQPQHF
TRBJ2-5 NA TRBV29-1 NA TGCAGCGCCCCCAGTCACAGGGATGAGACCCAGTACTTC CSAPSHRDETQYF
TRBJ2-7 NA TRBV15 TRBD2 TGTGCCACCAGCAGAGCCGTGGGGGGGTACGAGCAGTACTTC CATSRAVGGYEQYF
TRBJ1-2 NA TRBV7-9 TRBD1 TGTGCCAGCAGCCAGGTCTTTACAGGGGCGAACTATGGCTACACCTTC CASSQVFTGANYGYTF
TRBJ1-6 few TRBV20-1 TRBD1 TGCAGTGCTCGAAGGGTTCAGGGGGGGTCACCCCTCCACTTT CSARRVQGGSPLHF
TRBJ1-1 NA TRBV20-1 NA TGCAGTGCTAGAGCACGGGCGAACACTGAAGCTTTCTTT CSARARANTEAFF
TRBJ1-3 few TRBV12-3/TRBV12-4 NA TGTGCCAGCACTCTCCGTGAAAACACCATATATTTT CASTLRENTIYF
TRBJ2-7 many TRBV29-1 TRBD2 TGCAGCGTCTCCACCGGGACTAGCATGTACGAGCAGTACTTC CSVSTGTSMYEQYF
TRBJ1-3 few TRBV6-1 TRBD1 TGTGCCAGCAGTGACCGCCCAAACAGGGGGCGCGGAAACACCATATATTTT CASSDRPNRGRGNTIYF
TRBJ2-5 NA TRBV7-8 TRBD2 TGTGCCAGCAGCCCAGGCGGGAGGGGGGAGGTCCAAGAGACCCAGTACTTC CASSPGGRGEVQETQYF